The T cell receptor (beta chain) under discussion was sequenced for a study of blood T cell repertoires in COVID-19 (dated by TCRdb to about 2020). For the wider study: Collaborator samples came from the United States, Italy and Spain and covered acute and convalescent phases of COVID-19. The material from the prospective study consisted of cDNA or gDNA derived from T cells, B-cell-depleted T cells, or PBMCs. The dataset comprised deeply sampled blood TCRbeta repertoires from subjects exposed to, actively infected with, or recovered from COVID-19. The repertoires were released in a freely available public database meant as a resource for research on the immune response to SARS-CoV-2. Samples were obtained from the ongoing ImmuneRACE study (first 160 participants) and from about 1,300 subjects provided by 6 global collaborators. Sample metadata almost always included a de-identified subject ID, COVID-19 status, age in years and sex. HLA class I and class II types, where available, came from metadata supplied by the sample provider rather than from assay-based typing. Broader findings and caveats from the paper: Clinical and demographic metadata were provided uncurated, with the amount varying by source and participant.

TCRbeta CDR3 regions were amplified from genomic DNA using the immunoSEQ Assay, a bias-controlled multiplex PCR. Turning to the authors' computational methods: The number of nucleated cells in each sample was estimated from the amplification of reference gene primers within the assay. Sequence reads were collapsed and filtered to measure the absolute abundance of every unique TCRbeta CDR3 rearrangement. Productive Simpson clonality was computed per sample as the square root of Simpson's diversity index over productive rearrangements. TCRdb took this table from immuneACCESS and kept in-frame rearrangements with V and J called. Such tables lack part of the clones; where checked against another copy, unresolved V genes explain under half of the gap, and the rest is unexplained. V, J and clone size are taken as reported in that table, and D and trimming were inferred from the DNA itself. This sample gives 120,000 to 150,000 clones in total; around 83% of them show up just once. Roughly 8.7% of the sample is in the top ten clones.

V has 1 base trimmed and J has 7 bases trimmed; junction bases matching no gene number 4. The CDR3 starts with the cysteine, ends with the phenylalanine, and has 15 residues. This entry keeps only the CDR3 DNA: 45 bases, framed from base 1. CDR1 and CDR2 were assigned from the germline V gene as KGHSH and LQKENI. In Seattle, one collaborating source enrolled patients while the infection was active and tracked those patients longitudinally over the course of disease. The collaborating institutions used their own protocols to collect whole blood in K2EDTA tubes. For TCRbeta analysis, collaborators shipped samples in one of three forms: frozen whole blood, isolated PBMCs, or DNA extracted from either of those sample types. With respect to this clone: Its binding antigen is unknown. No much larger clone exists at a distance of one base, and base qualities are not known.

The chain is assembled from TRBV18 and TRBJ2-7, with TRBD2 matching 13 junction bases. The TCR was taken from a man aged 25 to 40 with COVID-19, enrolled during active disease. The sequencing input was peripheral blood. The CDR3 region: CASSPRTSGSGEQYF. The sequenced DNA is TGTGCCAGCTCACCACGGACTAGCGGGAGTGGGGAGCAGTACTTC. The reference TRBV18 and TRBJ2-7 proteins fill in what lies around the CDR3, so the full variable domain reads NAGVMQNPRHLVRRRGQEARLRCSPMKGHSHVYWYRQLPEEGLKFMVYLQKENIIDESGMPKERFSAEFPKEGPSILRIQQVVRGDSAAYFCASSPRTSGSGEQYFGPGTRLTVT.